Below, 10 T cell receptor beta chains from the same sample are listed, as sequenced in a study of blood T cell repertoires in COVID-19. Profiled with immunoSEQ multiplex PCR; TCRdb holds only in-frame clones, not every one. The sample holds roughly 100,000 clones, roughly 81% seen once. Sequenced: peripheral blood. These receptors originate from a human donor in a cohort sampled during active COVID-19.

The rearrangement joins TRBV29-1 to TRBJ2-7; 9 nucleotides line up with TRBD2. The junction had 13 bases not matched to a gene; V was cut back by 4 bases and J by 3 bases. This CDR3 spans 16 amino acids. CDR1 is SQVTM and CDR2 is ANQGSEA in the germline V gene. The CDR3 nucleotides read TGCAGCGTTGGCCCCCTGGGGGGAGCGGGAGGCTACGAGCAGTACTTC. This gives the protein CSVGPLGGAGGYEQYF.

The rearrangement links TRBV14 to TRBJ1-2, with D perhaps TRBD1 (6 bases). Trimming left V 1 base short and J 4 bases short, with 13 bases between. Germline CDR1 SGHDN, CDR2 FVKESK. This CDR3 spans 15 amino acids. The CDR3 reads CASSQVARDIYGYTF. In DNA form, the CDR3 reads TGTGCCAGCAGCCAAGTTGCCAGGGACATCTATGGCTACACCTTC. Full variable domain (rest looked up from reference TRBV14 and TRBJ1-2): EAGVTQFPSHSVIEKGQTVTLRCDPISGHDNLYWYRRVMGKEIKFLLHFVKESKQDESGMPNNRFLAERTGGTYSTLKVQPAELEDSGVYFCASSQVARDIYGYTFGSGTRLTVV.

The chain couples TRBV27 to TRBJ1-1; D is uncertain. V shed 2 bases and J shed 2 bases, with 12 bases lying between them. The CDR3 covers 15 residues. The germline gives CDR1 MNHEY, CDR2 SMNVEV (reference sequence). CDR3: CASSLRGPVNTEAFF. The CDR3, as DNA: TGTGCCAGCAGTTTAAGAGGTCCCGTCAACACTGAAGCTTTCTTT.

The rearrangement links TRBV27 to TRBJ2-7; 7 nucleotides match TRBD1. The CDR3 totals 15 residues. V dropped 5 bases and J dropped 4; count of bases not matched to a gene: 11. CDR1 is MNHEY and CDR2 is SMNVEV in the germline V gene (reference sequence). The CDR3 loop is CASSTYRQGSYEQYF. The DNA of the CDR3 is TGTGCCAGCAGTACCTATAGACAGGGTTCTTACGAGCAGTACTTC.

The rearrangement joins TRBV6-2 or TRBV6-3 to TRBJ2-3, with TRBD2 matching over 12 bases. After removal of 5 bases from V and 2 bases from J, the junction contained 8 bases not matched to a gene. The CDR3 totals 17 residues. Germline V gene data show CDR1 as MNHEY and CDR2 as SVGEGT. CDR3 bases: TGTGCCAGCAGTCCACGGACTAGCGGGACTGACACAGATACGCAGTATTTT. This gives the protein CASSPRTSGTDTDTQYF.

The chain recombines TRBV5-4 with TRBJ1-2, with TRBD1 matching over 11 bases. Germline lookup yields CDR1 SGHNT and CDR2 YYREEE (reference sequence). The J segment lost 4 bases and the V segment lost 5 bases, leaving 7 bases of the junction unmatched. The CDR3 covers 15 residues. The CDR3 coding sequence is TGTGCCAGCAGTCCGGGACAGGGGGTTATCTATGGCTACACCTTC. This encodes CASSPGQGVIYGYTF. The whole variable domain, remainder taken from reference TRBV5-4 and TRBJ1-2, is ETGVTQSPTHLIKTRGQQVTLRCSSQSGHNTVSWYQQALGQGPQFIFQYYREEENGRGNFPPRFSGLQFPNYSSELNVNALELDDSALYLCASSPGQGVIYGYTFGSGTRLTVV.

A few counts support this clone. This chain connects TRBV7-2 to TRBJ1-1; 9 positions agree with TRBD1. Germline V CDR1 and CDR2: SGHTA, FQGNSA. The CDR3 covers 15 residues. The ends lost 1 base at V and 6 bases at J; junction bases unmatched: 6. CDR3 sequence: CASSLVSTGGAEAFF. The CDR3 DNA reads TGTGCCAGCAGCTTAGTCTCGACAGGGGGTGCTGAAGCTTTCTTT.

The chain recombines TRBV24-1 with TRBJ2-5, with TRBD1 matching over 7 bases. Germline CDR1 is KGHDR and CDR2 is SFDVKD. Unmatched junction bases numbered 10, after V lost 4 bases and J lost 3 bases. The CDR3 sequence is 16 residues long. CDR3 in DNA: TGTGCCACCAGTGACCCCATCGCCGGGACAGAAGAGACCCAGTACTTC. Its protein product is CATSDPIAGTEETQYF.

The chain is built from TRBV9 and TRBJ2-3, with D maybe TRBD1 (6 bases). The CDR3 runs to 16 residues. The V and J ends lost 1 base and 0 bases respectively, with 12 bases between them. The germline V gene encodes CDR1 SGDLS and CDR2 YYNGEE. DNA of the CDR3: TGTGCCAGCAGCGTAACAGGGACCCTTAGCACAGATACGCAGTATTTT. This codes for CASSVTGTLSTDTQYF.

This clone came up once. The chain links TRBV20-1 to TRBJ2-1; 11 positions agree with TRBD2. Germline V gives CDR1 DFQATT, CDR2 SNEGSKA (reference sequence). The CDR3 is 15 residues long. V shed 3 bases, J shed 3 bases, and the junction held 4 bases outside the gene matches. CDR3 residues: CSASQGLADYNEQFF. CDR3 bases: TGCAGTGCTAGTCAGGGACTAGCGGACTACAATGAGCAGTTCTTC.